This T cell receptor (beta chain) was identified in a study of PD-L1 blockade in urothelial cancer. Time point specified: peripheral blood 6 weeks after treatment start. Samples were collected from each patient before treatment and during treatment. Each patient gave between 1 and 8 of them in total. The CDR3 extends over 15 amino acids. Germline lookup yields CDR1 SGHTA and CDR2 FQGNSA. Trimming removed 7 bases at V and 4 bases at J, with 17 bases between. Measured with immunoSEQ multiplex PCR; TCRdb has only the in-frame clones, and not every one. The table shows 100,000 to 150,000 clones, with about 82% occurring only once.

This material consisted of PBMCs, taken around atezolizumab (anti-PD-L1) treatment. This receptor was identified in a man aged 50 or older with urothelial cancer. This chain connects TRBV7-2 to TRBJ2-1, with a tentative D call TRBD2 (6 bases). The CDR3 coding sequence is TGTGCCAGCACCCCCCAGATAGGAGGGTACAATGAGCAGTTCTTC. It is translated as CASTPQIGGYNEQFF. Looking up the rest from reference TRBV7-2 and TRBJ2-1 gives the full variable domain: GAGVSQSPSNKVTEKGKDVELRCDPISGHTALYWYRQSLGQGLEFLIYFQGNSAPDKSGLPSDRFSAERTGGSVSTLTIQRTQQEDSAVYLCASTPQIGGYNEQFFGPGTRLTVL.